This paragraph reports one T cell receptor beta chain. Antigen unknown. The sample carries other DNA sequences with the same CDR3. The entry originates in a study of shared clonotypes between healthy human individuals. Study summary: A couple of women and a few men aged 18 to 49 served as donors.

The data were produced by immunoSEQ multiplex PCR, yet TCRdb's version contains in-frame clones alone and is incomplete. Seen here are about 2 million clones, about 95% observed once, and the top ten hold under 1.5%. General study points: Rarefaction indicated that sorted-subset sequencing remained incomplete although depth was large.

CD45RO-negative, CCR7-selected cells formed the naive CD8 fraction, which excluded terminally differentiated effector memory CD45RA+ cells. The CDR3 loop spans 13 amino acids. The V end lost 1 base, the J end lost 2 bases, and 6 bases lay between the germline ends. Germline-derived CDR1 and CDR2 are SGHRS and YFSETQ. The rearrangement joins TRBV5-1 to TRBJ1-1; D gene ambiguous. The sequencing sample was made of naive CD8+ T cells sorted from blood. This TCR came from a man aged 18 to 35 in good health. The CDR3 loop reads CASSLLGNTEAFF. Written as DNA, the CDR3 is TGCGCCAGCAGCTTGCTAGGAAACACTGAAGCTTTCTTT.